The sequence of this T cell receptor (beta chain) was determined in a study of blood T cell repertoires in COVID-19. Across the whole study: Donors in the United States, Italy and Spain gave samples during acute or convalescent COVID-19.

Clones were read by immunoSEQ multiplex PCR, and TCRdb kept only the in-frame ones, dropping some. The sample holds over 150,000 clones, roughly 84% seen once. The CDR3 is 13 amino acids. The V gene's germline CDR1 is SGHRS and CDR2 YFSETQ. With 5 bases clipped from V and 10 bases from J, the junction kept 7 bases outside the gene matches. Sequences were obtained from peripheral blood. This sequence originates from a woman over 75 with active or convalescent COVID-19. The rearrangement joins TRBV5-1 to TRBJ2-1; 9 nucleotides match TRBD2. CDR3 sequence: CASSAGGPGEQFF. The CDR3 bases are TGCGCCAGCAGTGCGGGAGGGCCTGGGGAGCAGTTCTTC. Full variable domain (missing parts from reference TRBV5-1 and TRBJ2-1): KAGVTQTPRYLIKTRGQQVTLSCSPISGHRSVSWYQQTPGQGLQFLFEYFSETQRNKGNFPGRFSGRQFSNSRSEMNVSTLELGDSALYLCASSAGGPGEQFFGPGTRLTVL.